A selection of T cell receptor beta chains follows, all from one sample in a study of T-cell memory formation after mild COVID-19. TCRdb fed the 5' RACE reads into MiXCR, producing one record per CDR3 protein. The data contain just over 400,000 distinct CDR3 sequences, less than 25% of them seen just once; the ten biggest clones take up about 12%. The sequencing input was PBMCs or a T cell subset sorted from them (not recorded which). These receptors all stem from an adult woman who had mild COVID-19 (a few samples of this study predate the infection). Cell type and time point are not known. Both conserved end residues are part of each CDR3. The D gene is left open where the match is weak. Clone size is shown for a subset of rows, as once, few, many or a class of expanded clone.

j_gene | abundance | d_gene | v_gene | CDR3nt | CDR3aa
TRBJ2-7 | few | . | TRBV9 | TGTGCCAGCAGCTCCCGCGTGAACTCCTACGAGCAGTACTTC | CASSSRVNSYEQYF
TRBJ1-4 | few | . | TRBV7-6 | TGTGCCAGCAGCTTAGTTGGACCTTTTAATGAAAAACTGTTTTTT | CASSLVGPFNEKLFF
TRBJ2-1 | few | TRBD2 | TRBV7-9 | TGTGCCAGCAGCGCCGATGTTCAAGCGGGGGGCTACAATGAGCAGTTCTTC | CASSADVQAGGYNEQFF
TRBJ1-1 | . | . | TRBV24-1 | TGTGCCACCAGTGATAGATGGACCCCACGAAAGAACACTGAAGCTTTCTTT | CATSDRWTPRKNTEAFF
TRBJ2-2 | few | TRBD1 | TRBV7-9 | TGTGCCAGCAGCGAGACAGGGGCCGGGGAGCTGTTTTTT | CASSETGAGELFF
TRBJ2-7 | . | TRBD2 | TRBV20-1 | TGCAGTGTTACAAGACTAGCGGGGAATCTGTACGAGCAGTACTTC | CSVTRLAGNLYEQYF
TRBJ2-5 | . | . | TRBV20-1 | TGCAGTGCTAGACACGGGGCGACCCAAGAGACCCAGTACTTC | CSARHGATQETQYF
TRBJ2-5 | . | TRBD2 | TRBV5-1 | TGCGCCAGCAGCTCCACCGGAGGGACTAGCGGGACGAGAGAGACCCAGTACTTC | CASSSTGGTSGTRETQYF
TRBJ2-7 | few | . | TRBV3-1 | TGTGCCAGCAGCCAAGAATACTCTGACTACGAGCAGTACTTC | CASSQEYSDYEQYF
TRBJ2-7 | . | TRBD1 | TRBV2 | TGTGCCACGGGCCGGGACAGGGACTACGAGCAGTACTTC | CATGRDRDYEQYF
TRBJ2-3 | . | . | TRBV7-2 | TGTGCCAGCAGCCTTTACGGAGATACGCAGTATTTT | CASSLYGDTQYF
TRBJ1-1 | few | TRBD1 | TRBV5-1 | TGCGCCAGCAGCCCGGAGGGACAGGGGGCAACTGAAGCTTTCTTT | CASSPEGQGATEAFF
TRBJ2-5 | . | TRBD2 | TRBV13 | TGTGCCAGCAGCTCGGGACTAGCGGGGGCGCGGTACTTC | CASSSGLAGARYF
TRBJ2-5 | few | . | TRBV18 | TGTGCCAGCAGCCCCCTCGGAGAGGAGACCCAGTACTTC | CASSPLGEETQYF
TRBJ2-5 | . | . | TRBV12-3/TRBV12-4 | TGTGCCAGCAGTTTATCAGGAGGGGGCCAGTACTTC | CASSLSGGGQYF
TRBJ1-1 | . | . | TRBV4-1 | TGCGCCAGCAGCCAAGTTGCCAGGGCCGAAGCTTTCTTT | CASSQVARAEAFF
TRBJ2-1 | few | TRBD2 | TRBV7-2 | TGTGCCAGCAGCTTAAGAGGACTAGCGACCTACAATGAGCAGTTCTTC | CASSLRGLATYNEQFF
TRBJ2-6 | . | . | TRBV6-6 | TGTGCCAGCAGTTACTCGTCCTCGACGGGGGCCCGACGAGCCAACGTCCTGACTTTC | CASSYSSSTGARRANVLTF
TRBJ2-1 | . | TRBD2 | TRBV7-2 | TGTGCCAGCAGCTTGAGACTAGCGGGAGTTGGCTACAATGAGCAGTTCTTC | CASSLRLAGVGYNEQFF
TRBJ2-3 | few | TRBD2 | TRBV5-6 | TGTGCCAGCAGCCAACAGACTAGCGGGAGAGCAGATACGCAGTATTTT | CASSQQTSGRADTQYF
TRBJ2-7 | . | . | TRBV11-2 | TGTGCCAGCAGCTTAGTAGAGCAGTACTTC | CASSLVEQYF
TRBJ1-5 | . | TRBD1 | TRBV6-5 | TGTGCCAGCAGTACCCAACAGGGGAATCAGCCCCAGCATTTT | CASSTQQGNQPQHF
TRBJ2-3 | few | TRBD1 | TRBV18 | TGTGCCAGCTCACCAGTCCGGGACAGGGGGCAGGTTACGCAGTATTTT | CASSPVRDRGQVTQYF
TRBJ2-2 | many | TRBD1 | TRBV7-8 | TGTGCCAGCAGCCCCCTGCATTCTGGACAGGGGAACACCGGGGAGCTGTTTTTT | CASSPLHSGQGNTGELFF
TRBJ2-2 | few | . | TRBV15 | TGTGCCACCAGCAACAGGAGGGGGGACACCGGGGAGCTGTTTTTT | CATSNRRGDTGELFF
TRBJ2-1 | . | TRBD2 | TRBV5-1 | TGCGCCAGCAGCTTGGCTGAGACTAGCGGTGATGAGCAGTTCTTC | CASSLAETSGDEQFF
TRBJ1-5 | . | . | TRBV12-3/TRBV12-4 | TGTGCCAGCAGTTTTGGACAGCATAGCAATCACCCCCAGCATTTT | CASSFGQHSNHPQHF
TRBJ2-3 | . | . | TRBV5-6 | TGTGCCAGCAGCCGACGGGCACAAGATACGCAGTATTTT | CASSRRAQDTQYF
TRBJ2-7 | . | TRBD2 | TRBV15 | TGTGCCACCAGCAGCCGGGAGGGCCTCTACGAGCAGTACTTC | CATSSREGLYEQYF
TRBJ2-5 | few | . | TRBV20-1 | TGCAGTGCTAGGATGGAGACCCAGTACTTC | CSARMETQYF
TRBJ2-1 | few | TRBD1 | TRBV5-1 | TGCGCCAGCAGCTCGGGACAGGGTTACAATGAGCAGTTCTTC | CASSSGQGYNEQFF